A selection of T cell receptor beta chains follows, all from one sample in a study of shared clonotypes between healthy human individuals. Here immunoSEQ multiplex PCR was the method, and the copy in TCRdb shows in-frame clones only, minus some. The sample includes 1.4 million or so clones, around 98.5% of them seen just once. Material: naive CD4+ T cells sorted from blood. The receptors shown here come from a young man in good health. CDR3s include the opening cysteine and the closing phenylalanine or tryptophan. The D gene is left open where the match is weak. Part of the rows lack a size; the others show once, few, many or a class for expanded clones.

abundance	v_gene	j_gene	d_gene	CDR3aa	CDR3nt
NA	TRBV2	TRBJ2-3	NA	CASSQGLRGDTQYF	TGTGCCAGCAGTCAGGGGCTTCGGGGAGATACGCAGTATTTT
NA	TRBV7-9	TRBJ2-2	NA	CASSLSLAGTSGGELFF	TGTGCCAGCAGCTTATCACTAGCCGGAACTTCGGGAGGGGAGCTGTTTTTT
NA	TRBV20-1	TRBJ1-1	NA	CSALGSTEAFF	TGCAGTGCTCTGGGGAGCACTGAAGCTTTCTTT
NA	TRBV5-5	TRBJ2-3	NA	CASIPRPASTDTQYF	TGTGCCAGCATCCCCAGACCAGCGAGCACAGATACGCAGTATTTT
NA	TRBV28	TRBJ2-3	NA	CASSSSGTGDTQYF	TGTGCCAGCAGTTCTAGCGGGACAGGTGATACGCAGTATTTT
NA	TRBV2	TRBJ2-7	TRBD1	CASKLQGPSSSEQYF	TGTGCCAGCAAACTACAGGGGCCATCCTCCTCCGAGCAGTACTTC
NA	TRBV25-1	TRBJ2-1	NA	CASASYNEQFF	TGTGCCAGTGCCTCCTACAATGAGCAGTTCTTC
NA	TRBV18	TRBJ1-5	NA	CASSPGIGADQPQHF	TGTGCCAGCTCACCGGGGATTGGGGCCGATCAGCCCCAGCATTTT
once	TRBV7-2	TRBJ2-7	NA	CASSWKHPSYEQYF	TGTGCCAGCAGCTGGAAGCATCCTTCCTACGAGCAGTACTTC
NA	TRBV9	TRBJ2-2	NA	CASSVGSGYTGELFF	TGTGCCAGCAGCGTAGGGTCGGGGTACACCGGGGAGCTGTTTTTT
NA	TRBV2	TRBJ2-2	NA	CASHRPGDTGELFF	TGTGCCAGCCACCGACCCGGCGATACCGGGGAGCTGTTTTTT
NA	TRBV7-2	TRBJ2-7	NA	CASSSRQPDEQYF	TGTGCCAGCAGCTCCCGTCAGCCTGACGAGCAGTACTTC
once	TRBV28	TRBJ2-1	NA	CASSPPVGSRLGEQFF	TGTGCCAGCAGCCCCCCAGTCGGGAGCCGCTTAGGTGAGCAGTTCTTC
NA	TRBV19	TRBJ1-3	NA	CASSIPRRGPSLPSSGNTIYF	TGTGCCAGTAGTATACCCCGTCGTGGGCCATCACTACCGAGCTCTGGAAACACCATATATTTT
NA	TRBV5-1	TRBJ2-1	TRBD1	CASSPGQGDNEQFF	TGCGCCAGCAGCCCGGGACAGGGCGACAATGAGCAGTTCTTC
once	TRBV18	TRBJ1-2	NA	CASSPGDYGYTF	TGTGCCAGCTCACCTGGGGACTATGGCTACACCTTC
once	TRBV10-1	TRBJ2-7	NA	CASSSFGTKYEQYF	TGCGCCAGCAGTTCCTTCGGGACAAAATACGAGCAGTACTTC
NA	TRBV2	TRBJ2-4	NA	CASSGEAKNIQYF	TGTGCCAGCAGTGGAGAGGCCAAAAACATTCAGTACTTC
once	TRBV7-2	TRBJ1-5	NA	CASSFDGSAQPQHF	TGTGCCAGCAGCTTCGACGGTTCGGCTCAGCCCCAGCATTTT
NA	TRBV5-1	TRBJ2-1	NA	CASSLVAVGNNEQFF	TGCGCCAGCAGCTTGGTCGCTGTAGGTAACAATGAGCAGTTCTTC
NA	TRBV29-1	TRBJ2-1	NA	CSVDSGAYNEQFF	TGCAGCGTTGACTCCGGAGCCTACAATGAGCAGTTCTTC
NA	TRBV29-1	TRBJ1-5	NA	CSVVFSGGDQPQHF	TGCAGCGTTGTTTTCTCGGGAGGGGATCAGCCCCAGCATTTT
NA	TRBV9	TRBJ1-1	NA	CASSVAPQGSEAFF	TGTGCCAGCAGCGTAGCCCCACAGGGCAGTGAAGCTTTCTTT
NA	TRBV9	TRBJ1-2	NA	CASSVGNRVGAYGYTF	TGTGCCAGCAGCGTAGGAAACAGGGTCGGCGCCTATGGCTACACCTTC
NA	TRBV5-4	TRBJ2-7	TRBD2	CASSSPLGRGTYEQYF	TGTGCCAGCAGCTCTCCTTTAGGGAGGGGAACCTACGAGCAGTACTTC
NA	TRBV25-1	TRBJ2-7	NA	CASSGPIGREGLYEQYF	TGTGCCAGCAGTGGACCGATAGGTAGAGAAGGGCTCTACGAGCAGTACTTC
NA	TRBV28	TRBJ1-5	NA	CASSIGRNQPQHF	TGTGCCAGCAGCATCGGGCGTAATCAGCCCCAGCATTTT
once	TRBV18	TRBJ2-7	TRBD2	CASSLGTSGIYEQYF	TGTGCCAGCTCACTAGGGACTAGCGGAATCTACGAGCAGTACTTC
NA	TRBV14	TRBJ1-1	NA	CASSLEERTEAFF	TGTGCCAGCAGCCTCGAGGAGAGAACCGAAGCTTTCTTT
NA	TRBV6-5	TRBJ2-2	TRBD1	CASSYGRGRTGELFF	TGTGCCAGCAGTTACGGCAGGGGGCGAACCGGGGAGCTGTTTTTT
NA	TRBV9	TRBJ1-5	TRBD1	CASSQGQGLQPQHF	TGTGCCAGCAGCCAGGGACAGGGGCTTCAGCCCCAGCATTTT
NA	TRBV5-6	TRBJ1-5	NA	CASSLERGPQHF	TGTGCCAGCAGCTTGGAAAGGGGCCCCCAGCATTTT
NA	TRBV29-1	TRBJ1-1	NA	CSVVGRGGTEAFF	TGCAGCGTTGTCGGCAGGGGAGGGACTGAAGCTTTCTTT
once	TRBV5-4	TRBJ2-7	NA	CASSLGDFPYEQYF	TGTGCCAGCAGCTTGGGGGACTTCCCCTACGAGCAGTACTTC
once	TRBV18	TRBJ2-7	TRBD2	CGSGRHSYEQYF	TGTGGTAGCGGGAGGCACTCCTACGAGCAGTACTTC
NA	TRBV4-3	TRBJ2-7	TRBD1	CASSQAHGTGLHEQYF	TGCGCCAGCAGCCAAGCACACGGGACAGGGTTGCACGAGCAGTACTTC
NA	TRBV7-9	TRBJ2-2	TRBD2	CASSVTSGKNTGELFF	TGTGCCAGCAGCGTGACTAGCGGGAAAAACACCGGGGAGCTGTTTTTT
NA	TRBV9	TRBJ2-1	TRBD2	CASSVAGGSGHEQFF	TGTGCCAGCAGCGTAGCTGGCGGGAGCGGGCATGAGCAGTTCTTC
NA	TRBV5-4	TRBJ2-1	NA	CASSRDSYNEQFF	TGTGCCAGCAGCAGAGACAGTTACAATGAGCAGTTCTTC
NA	TRBV11-1	TRBJ2-7	NA	CASSLGQIYEQYF	TGTGCCAGCAGCTTAGGGCAGATCTACGAGCAGTACTTC
NA	TRBV28	TRBJ2-2	NA	CASSSQFPGELFF	TGTGCCAGCAGTTCCCAGTTCCCCGGGGAGCTGTTTTTT
NA	TRBV7-8	TRBJ2-5	TRBD2	CASSLRGSVETQYF	TGTGCCAGCAGCTTACGCGGGAGCGTGGAGACCCAGTACTTC
NA	TRBV9	TRBJ1-3	NA	CASSVNSDTIYF	TGTGCCAGCAGCGTAAACTCCGACACCATATATTTT
NA	TRBV19	TRBJ2-3	NA	CASSIFGTSTDTQYF	TGTGCCAGTAGTATTTTTGGGACTTCCACAGATACGCAGTATTTT
NA	TRBV5-4	TRBJ2-2	NA	CASNQWGLRTGELFF	TGTGCCAGCAACCAATGGGGGTTAAGGACCGGGGAGCTGTTTTTT
NA	TRBV18	TRBJ2-6	TRBD2	CASSPEFAGGRSGANVLTF	TGTGCCAGCTCACCGGAATTTGCGGGAGGGCGGTCTGGGGCCAACGTCCTGACTTTC
NA	TRBV7-9	TRBJ1-5	TRBD1	CASSRQGANQPQHF	TGTGCCAGCAGCCGCCAGGGGGCCAATCAGCCCCAGCATTTT
once	TRBV11-2	TRBJ1-5	NA	CASSLDRDDQPQHF	TGTGCCAGCAGCTTAGACAGGGACGATCAGCCCCAGCATTTT
NA	TRBV2	TRBJ2-3	NA	CASSRQVSDTQYF	TGTGCCAGCAGCCGACAGGTTTCGGATACGCAGTATTTT
NA	TRBV5-5	TRBJ1-4	TRBD1	CASSPGQLNEKLFF	TGTGCCAGCAGCCCGGGACAGCTTAATGAAAAACTGTTTTTT
NA	TRBV5-4	TRBJ1-1	NA	CASSLGQVNTEAFF	TGTGCCAGCAGCTTAGGCCAAGTGAACACTGAAGCTTTCTTT
NA	TRBV5-6	TRBJ2-3	TRBD2	CASSPTRDYYATDTQYF	TGTGCCAGCAGCCCGACCAGGGACTACTATGCCACAGATACGCAGTATTTT
NA	TRBV19	TRBJ1-4	NA	CASSSQSGEKLFF	TGTGCCAGTAGTTCCCAATCGGGCGAAAAACTGTTTTTT
once	TRBV5-5	TRBJ2-3	TRBD2	CASSLGLAITDTQYF	TGTGCCAGCAGCCTGGGACTAGCGATCACAGATACGCAGTATTTT
NA	TRBV5-1	TRBJ1-2	NA	CASSLGWGYGYTF	TGCGCCAGCAGCTTGGGCTGGGGCTATGGCTACACCTTC
NA	TRBV7-2	TRBJ2-1	TRBD2	CASRKAGSSYNEQFF	TGTGCCAGCAGAAAAGCGGGGAGCTCCTACAATGAGCAGTTCTTC